Listed below are T cell receptor beta chains from one sample, sequenced in a study of shared clonotypes between healthy human individuals. Clones were read by immunoSEQ multiplex PCR, and TCRdb kept only the in-frame ones, dropping some. The sample has roughly 2.5 million clones; approximately 94% are singletons. The sequencing input was naive CD4+ T cells sorted from blood. All receptors come from a young man in good health. Both conserved end residues are part of each CDR3. The D gene is left open where the match is weak. Some rows have no size entry. The others give once, few or many, or a class for an expanded clone.

cdr3_length j_call clone_size d_call v_call cdr3_nt cdr3_aa
12 TRBJ2-7 . TRBD2 TRBV18 TGTGCCAGCTCAAATAGCGGGTACGAGCAGTACTTC CASSNSGYEQYF
15 TRBJ2-7 once TRBD2 TRBV12-5 TGTGCTAGTGGTTCCATAGCGGGAGGGGACTACGAGCAGTACTTC CASGSIAGGDYEQYF
14 TRBJ2-7 . . TRBV5-6 TGTGCCAGCAGCTTGACCGGACAGACCTACGAGCAGTACTTC CASSLTGQTYEQYF
15 TRBJ1-2 . . TRBV11-2 TGTGCCAGCAGCTTCCAAGGACGGTCTAACTATGGCTACACCTTC CASSFQGRSNYGYTF
17 TRBJ1-4 . . TRBV7-6 TGTGCCAGCAGCTTAGTGGCCACGGGGAGGACTAATGAAAAACTGTTTTTT CASSLVATGRTNEKLFF
16 TRBJ2-1 once TRBD2 TRBV7-9 TGTGCCAGCAGCTTAGATCTAGCGGGCTTCAACAATGAGCAGTTCTTC CASSLDLAGFNNEQFF
13 TRBJ1-2 . . TRBV28 TGTGCCAGCACCCCCAGTGGGGGAGGTGGCTACACCTTC CASTPSGGGGYTF
13 TRBJ1-6 . . TRBV10-2 TGCGCCAGCAGTGGGCAGCTTAATTCACCCCTCCACTTT CASSGQLNSPLHF
15 TRBJ2-5 once . TRBV6-1 TGTGCCAGCAGTGGTGGAGGGGGCCGGGTAGAGACCCAGTACTTC CASSGGGGRVETQYF
14 TRBJ1-1 . . TRBV7-2 TGTGCCAGCATGCTCCTCGAGAGGGTCACTGAAGCTTTCTTT CASMLLERVTEAFF
12 TRBJ2-7 . . TRBV28 TGTGCCAGCAGTTCAGGGGCCTACGAGCAGTACTTC CASSSGAYEQYF
16 TRBJ2-3 . TRBD2 TRBV9 TGTGCCAGCAGCGTGACGCGGGGGTTTAGCACAGATACGCAGTATTTT CASSVTRGFSTDTQYF
15 TRBJ2-1 . TRBD2 TRBV10-1 TGCGCCAGCAGTGAGGGAGCGGGGCCGGGGAGTGAGCAGTTCTTC CASSEGAGPGSEQFF
18 TRBJ2-1 . TRBD2 TRBV2 TGTGCCAGCAGTCCTGGACTAGCGGGAGGTCTCATCGGGGATGAGCAGTTCTTC CASSPGLAGGLIGDEQFF
14 TRBJ2-3 . . TRBV5-6 TGTGCCAGCAGCTTGGCCCCTAGCACAGATACGCAGTATTTT CASSLAPSTDTQYF
12 TRBJ1-2 . . TRBV29-1 TGCAGCGCCCCTCGGGAATACTATGGCTACACCTTC CSAPREYYGYTF
11 TRBJ2-3 . . TRBV10-3 TGTGCCATCAGTGGCACAGATACGCAGTATTTT CAISGTDTQYF
15 TRBJ2-7 . TRBD2 TRBV18 TGTGCCAGCTCACCATCACTAGCGGGTCCTGGCGAGCAGTACTTC CASSPSLAGPGEQYF
14 TRBJ2-3 . . TRBV10-3 TGTGCCACCACTAAAACAGAAAGCACAGATACGCAGTATTTT CATTKTESTDTQYF
11 TRBJ2-5 . . TRBV6-5 TGTGCCAGCAGCTATGATCAGACCCAGTACTTC CASSYDQTQYF
14 TRBJ1-4 . . TRBV28 TGTGCCAGCAGTTTGCTGACAGTGGATGAAAAACTGTTTTTT CASSLLTVDEKLFF
13 TRBJ2-5 . . TRBV6-5 TGTGCCAGCAGGCAGGAGTCCCAAGAGACCCAGTACTTC CASRQESQETQYF
13 TRBJ2-1 . . TRBV7-3 TGTGCCAGCAGCAACAGGGGGGGCAATGAGCAGTTCTTC CASSNRGGNEQFF
15 TRBJ2-7 . . TRBV10-2 TGCGCCAGCAGTGAAATGACACGGCCGCCCTACGAGCAGTACTTC CASSEMTRPPYEQYF
14 TRBJ2-7 once TRBD2 TRBV10-3 TGTGCCATCAGTGTTGGGAGGGACTCCTACGAGCAGTACTTC CAISVGRDSYEQYF
14 TRBJ2-2 . . TRBV5-1 TGCGCCAGCAGCCAAACTACCTTCACCGGGGAGCTGTTTTTT CASSQTTFTGELFF
13 TRBJ2-3 . . TRBV7-2 TGTGCCAGCAGCTTAGGTGGACTTTCTACGCAGTATTTT CASSLGGLSTQYF
14 TRBJ2-7 . . TRBV6-6 TGTGCCAGCAGTTATCTTGAGGGGTCCTACGAGCAGTACTTC CASSYLEGSYEQYF
15 TRBJ2-1 . . TRBV11-1 TGTGCCAGCAGTTGGAACGGGGGCTCCTACAATGAGCAGTTCTTC CASSWNGGSYNEQFF
15 TRBJ1-1 . . TRBV5-1 TGCGCCAGCAGCTCAGACAGAGCCATGAACACTGAAGCTTTCTTT CASSSDRAMNTEAFF
15 TRBJ1-1 . TRBD1 TRBV7-2 TGTGCCAGCAGCTATACCGGGACAGGGGGCACTGAAGCTTTCTTT CASSYTGTGGTEAFF
13 TRBJ2-5 once TRBD1 TRBV10-3 TGTGCCATCAGGACAGGGGTGGGAGAGACCCAGTACTTC CAIRTGVGETQYF
15 TRBJ1-5 . TRBD1 TRBV6-5 TGTGCCAGCAGAAGACAGGGAGAGGGCAATCAGCCCCAGCATTTT CASRRQGEGNQPQHF
16 TRBJ1-4 . . TRBV7-2 TGTGCCAGCAGCCCATTCATCGGGACTACTAATGAAAAACTGTTTTTT CASSPFIGTTNEKLFF
13 TRBJ1-1 . TRBD1 TRBV30 TGTGCCTGGAGCGGGACAGGGTTCGCTGAAGCTTTCTTT CAWSGTGFAEAFF
15 TRBJ2-6 . . TRBV2 TGTGCCAGCAGTAGTACAGGTTCTGGGGCCAACGTCCTGACTTTC CASSSTGSGANVLTF
15 TRBJ1-2 . TRBD1 TRBV5-1 TGCGCCAGCAGCCTTCCGGGACAGCCGAGCTATGGCTACACCTTC CASSLPGQPSYGYTF
17 TRBJ1-4 . . TRBV15 TGTGCCACCAGCAGAACGGGGATTATAGAGTTTGGTGAAAAACTGTTTTTT CATSRTGIIEFGEKLFF
14 TRBJ2-1 . . TRBV15 TGTGCCACCAGCAGAGTCGGAGGAGTACATGAGCAGTTCTTC CATSRVGGVHEQFF
23 TRBJ2-6 . TRBD2 TRBV29-1 TGCAGCGTTGTGACCGGAGGCTCTCCGCGGGGGGGAGACCCTACGACTGGGGCCAACGTCCTGACTTTC CSVVTGGSPRGGDPTTGANVLTF
15 TRBJ1-6 . . TRBV6-1 TGTGCCAGCAACCTGGACAGCCTTGGGAATTCACCCCTCCACTTT CASNLDSLGNSPLHF
12 TRBJ1-1 . . TRBV19 TGTGCCAGTAGTATCAGGAACACTGAAGCTTTCTTT CASSIRNTEAFF
17 TRBJ2-2 once . TRBV5-8 TGTGCCAGCAGCAACCGGGGTCGGTCAGGGAACACCGGGGAGCTGTTTTTT CASSNRGRSGNTGELFF
14 TRBJ1-4 . . TRBV6-1 TGTGCCAGCGGGGGGTTGTCGGTTGGTGAAAAACTGTTTTTT CASGGLSVGEKLFF
13 TRBJ2-1 once . TRBV5-6 TGTGCCAGCAGCTTTAGCAGGTACAATGAGCAGTTCTTC CASSFSRYNEQFF
15 TRBJ2-2 . TRBD2 TRBV10-3 TGTGCCAGCCGACCTGCGGGAGAGAACACCGGGGAGCTGTTTTTT CASRPAGENTGELFF
14 TRBJ2-1 . TRBD2 TRBV7-2 TGTGCCAGCAGCTCGGGACTAGCGGGAGATGAGCAGTTCTTC CASSSGLAGDEQFF
14 TRBJ2-7 . TRBD1 TRBV5-6 TGTGCCAGCAGCTTGGAAGGGGGCGCTTACGAGCAGTACTTC CASSLEGGAYEQYF
14 TRBJ2-7 . . TRBV5-1 TGTGCCAGCAGCTCGGACTATGCCGCCTCCGAGCAGTACTTC CASSSDYAASEQYF
14 TRBJ1-2 . TRBD1 TRBV28 TGTGCCAGCAGTTTCCCACAGGGGACCTATGGCTACACCTTC CASSFPQGTYGYTF
11 TRBJ2-1 . . TRBV29-1 TGCAGCGTTGGACAGAAGAATGAGCAGTTCTTC CSVGQKNEQFF
13 TRBJ1-4 few . TRBV10-2 TGCGCCAGCGGCAGGGGAATTAATGAAAAACTGTTTTTT CASGRGINEKLFF
15 TRBJ2-3 . TRBD2 TRBV10-2 TGCGCCAGCAGTGTGGTGCTAGCGGGGGGTTATACGCAGTATTTT CASSVVLAGGYTQYF
13 TRBJ1-5 few . TRBV19 TGTGCCAGTACCGGGGTCGGCAATCAGCCCCAGCATTTT CASTGVGNQPQHF
14 TRBJ2-3 . . TRBV5-4 TGTGCCAGCAGCGTGGGACTTCGCACAGATACGCAGTATTTT CASSVGLRTDTQYF
13 TRBJ1-1 . . TRBV28 TGTGCCAGCAGTTTGGGTGTGAATTCTGAAGCTTTCTTT CASSLGVNSEAFF